The 8 T cell receptor beta chains presented below share a single source sample, sequenced in a study of blood T cells in healthy people across ages. The authors ran a second PCR of roughly 6 to 12 cycles using a sample-barcoded 5' primer and a J-beta primer mix. TCRdb called the 5' RACE reads again in MiXCR, with one record for every CDR3 protein. The sample gives more than 1,400,000 distinct CDR3 sequences, roughly 40% of which show up once; 7% to 9.5% is in the top ten. Sequencing input: blood. The receptors were gathered from a woman younger than 30 in good health.

This clonotype has a handful of counts. This chain links TRBV6-2 or TRBV6-3 with TRBJ1-2; D is undetermined. Germline-derived CDR1 and CDR2 are MNHEY and SVGEGT. The V end was cut by 2 bases, the J end by 4 bases, with 32 bases between. The CDR3 has 21 amino acids. DNA of the CDR3: TGTGCCAGCAGTTACGGTATTATCAGAACGCCCCAGGACCCTCATCTCTATGGCTACACCTTC. Amino acids: CASSYGIIRTPQDPHLYGYTF.

The J gene is TRBJ2-7, the V gene TRBV20-1; 9 bases align to TRBD1. TRBJ2-4 matches the DNA end more closely, so the J call is doubtful. Per germline, CDR1 DFQATT and CDR2 SNEGSKA (reference sequence). This CDR3 spans 13 amino acids. CDR3 sequence reads: CSAAGQGSNIQYF. CDR3 DNA sequence: TGCAGTGCCGCGGGACAGGGTTCAAACATTCAGTACTTC.

This clonotype was seen only a few times. This chain connects TRBV3-1 to TRBJ2-2; D is undetermined. Germline values: CDR1 LGHDT, CDR2 YNNKEL (reference sequence). The V and J ends lost 3 bases and 4 bases respectively, with 3 bases between them. This CDR3 is built from 12 residues. CDR3 region: CASSHGTGELFF. The CDR3 DNA reads TGTGCCAGCAGCCATGGCACCGGGGAGCTGTTTTTT.

The CDR3 DNA is TGTGCCAGCAGCCCCCCGGGGGTAGGGGGAGGGCCGTACAATGAGCAGTTCTTC. Its protein is CASSPPGVGGGPYNEQFF. V usage is TRBV12-1 and J usage is TRBJ2-1; the table assigns TRBD2, which was not confirmed against the DNA. TRBV12-1 is listed as a pseudogene. CDR3 length equals 18 residues.

There are a few counts of this clonotype. V gene TRBV15 combines with J gene TRBJ1-2; maybe TRBD1 (5 bases). The length of the CDR3 is 13 residues. V lost 0 bases, J lost 5 bases, and 7 bases lay in between. Germline CDR1 LNHNV, CDR2 YYDKDF (reference sequence). The CDR3 here is CATSREGEYGYTF. CDR3 in DNA: TGTGCCACCAGCAGAGAAGGGGAGTATGGCTACACCTTC.

The chain is built from TRBV6-1 and TRBJ1-2; D is undetermined. The CDR3 covers 14 residues. CDR1 and CDR2 (germline): MNHNS, SASEGT. Deletions cut 1 base from V and 10 bases from J, with 16 bases between. The CDR3, as DNA: TGTGCCAGCAGTGAAGGTCGAGGAGGGTTCGTCTACACCTTC. Its protein is CASSEGRGGFVYTF.

The chain combines TRBV11-2 with TRBJ2-3; D is undetermined. This CDR3 region has 14 residues. V gave up 1 base and J gave up 3 bases, with 8 bases separating them. Germline V gene data show CDR1 as SGHAT and CDR2 as FQNNGV. Here the CDR3 reads CASSLVVCTDTQYF. CDR3 coding DNA: TGTGCCAGCAGCTTAGTGGTGTGTACAGATACGCAGTATTTT.

Only a few counts were recorded for this clonotype. The rearrangement uses TRBV3-1 and TRBJ2-1, with TRBD2 identical over 7 bases. Germline lookup yields CDR1 LGHDT and CDR2 YNNKEL (reference sequence). V was pared by 4 bases and J by 8 bases, with 8 bases of the junction left unmatched. The CDR3 extends over 14 amino acids. CDR3 amino acids: CASSRRGGVDEQFF. As DNA, the CDR3 is TGTGCCAGCAGCCGGCGGGGAGGGGTCGATGAGCAGTTCTTC.